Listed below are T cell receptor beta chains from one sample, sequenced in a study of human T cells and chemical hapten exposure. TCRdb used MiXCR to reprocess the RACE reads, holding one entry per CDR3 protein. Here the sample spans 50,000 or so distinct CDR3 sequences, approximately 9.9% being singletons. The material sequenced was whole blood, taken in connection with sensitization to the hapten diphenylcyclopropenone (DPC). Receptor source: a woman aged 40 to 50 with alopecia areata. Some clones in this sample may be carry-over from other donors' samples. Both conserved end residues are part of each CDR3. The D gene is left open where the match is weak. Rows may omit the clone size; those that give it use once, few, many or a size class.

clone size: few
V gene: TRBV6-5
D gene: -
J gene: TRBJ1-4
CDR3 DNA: TGTGCCAGCAGTTACTCGACTTCGGGGACATGGGACGAAAAACTGTTTTTT
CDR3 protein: CASSYSTSGTWDEKLFF

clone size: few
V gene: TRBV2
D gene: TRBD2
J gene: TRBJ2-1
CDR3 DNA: TGTGCCAGCAGTGAGACTAGCGGGAGTGTAGCGCAGTTCTTC
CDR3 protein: CASSETSGSVAQFF

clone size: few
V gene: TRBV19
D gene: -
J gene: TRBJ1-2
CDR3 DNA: TGTGCCAGTAGTATCGGCGGGGAGGAAAACTATGGCTACACCTTC
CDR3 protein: CASSIGGEENYGYTF

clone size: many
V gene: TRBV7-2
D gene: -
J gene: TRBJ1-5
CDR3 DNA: TGTGCCAGCAGCTTAGATATGGGGGCGCGGCAGCCCCAGCATTTT
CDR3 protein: CASSLDMGARQPQHF

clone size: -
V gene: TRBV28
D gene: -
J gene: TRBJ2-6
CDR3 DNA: TGCGGGGCTCGCTCTGGGGCCAACGTCCTGACTTTC
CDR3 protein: CGARSGANVLTF

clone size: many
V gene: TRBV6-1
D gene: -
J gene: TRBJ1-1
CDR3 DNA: TGTGCCAGCAGTGTAAACAGGGTTACTGAAGCTTTCTTT
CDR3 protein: CASSVNRVTEAFF

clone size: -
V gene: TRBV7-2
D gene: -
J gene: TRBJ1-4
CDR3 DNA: TGTGCCAGCAGCTTAATTCCCTCCGGGGGTGAAAAACTGTTTTTT
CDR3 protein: CASSLIPSGGEKLFF

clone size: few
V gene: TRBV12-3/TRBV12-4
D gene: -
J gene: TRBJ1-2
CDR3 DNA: TGTGCCAGCAGCGCCACCGTTCAGGGCTACACCTTC
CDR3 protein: CASSATVQGYTF

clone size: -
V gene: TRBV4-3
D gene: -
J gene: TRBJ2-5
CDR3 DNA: TGCGCCAGCAGCCAAGATTCGAAAGAGACCCAGTACTTC
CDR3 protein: CASSQDSKETQYF

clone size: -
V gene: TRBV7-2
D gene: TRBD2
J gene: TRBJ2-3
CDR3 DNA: TGTGCCAGCAGCTTAACTAGCGGGGGGGCCGCAGATACGCAGTATTTT
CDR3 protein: CASSLTSGGAADTQYF

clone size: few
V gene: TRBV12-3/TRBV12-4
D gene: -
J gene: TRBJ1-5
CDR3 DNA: TGTGCCAGCAGTTTAGGAGGGAGGGGTAGCAATCAGCCCCAGCATTTT
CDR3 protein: CASSLGGRGSNQPQHF

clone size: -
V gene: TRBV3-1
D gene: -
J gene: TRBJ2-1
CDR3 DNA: TGTGCCAGCAGCCAAGAGAGGGGAAGGGAGCAGTTCTTC
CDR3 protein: CASSQERGREQFF

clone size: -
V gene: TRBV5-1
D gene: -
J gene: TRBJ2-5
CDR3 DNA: TGCGCCAGCAGCTTCACGACAGACCAAGAGACCCAGTACTTC
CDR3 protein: CASSFTTDQETQYF

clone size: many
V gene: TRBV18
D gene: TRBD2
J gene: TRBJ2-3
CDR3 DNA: TGTGCCAGCTCTCCCGGGAGGGCTCCCGACACGCAGTATTTT
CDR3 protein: CASSPGRAPDTQYF

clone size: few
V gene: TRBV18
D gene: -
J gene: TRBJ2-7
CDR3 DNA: TGTGCCAGTCGCATTAACTACGAGCAGTACTTC
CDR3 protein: CASRINYEQYF

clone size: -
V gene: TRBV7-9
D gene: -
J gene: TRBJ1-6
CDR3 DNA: TGTGCCAGCAGCCGGACCGCCGATAATTCACCCCTCCACTTT
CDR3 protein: CASSRTADNSPLHF

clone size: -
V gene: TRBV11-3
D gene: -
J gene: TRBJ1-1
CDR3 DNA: TGTGCCAGCAGCTTAGTGGCCGTTAACACTGAAGCTTTCTTT
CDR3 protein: CASSLVAVNTEAFF

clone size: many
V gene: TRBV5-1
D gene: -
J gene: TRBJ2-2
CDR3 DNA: TGCGCCAGCTCAGGTCCCGGGGAGCTGTTTTTT
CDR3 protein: CASSGPGELFF

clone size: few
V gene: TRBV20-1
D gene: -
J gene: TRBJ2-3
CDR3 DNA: TGCAGTGGTCAGAGGAGCACAGATACGCAGTATTTT
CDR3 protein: CSGQRSTDTQYF

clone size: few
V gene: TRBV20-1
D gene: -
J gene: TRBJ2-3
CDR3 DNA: TGCAGTGGGCAGTCTGCACAGGGACGGGATACGCAGTATTTT
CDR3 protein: CSGQSAQGRDTQYF

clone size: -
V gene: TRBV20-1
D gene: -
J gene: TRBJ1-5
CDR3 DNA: TGCAGTGCTCACACCGGGGGCTCAGACCGCAATCAGCCCCAGCATTTT
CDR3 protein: CSAHTGGSDRNQPQHF

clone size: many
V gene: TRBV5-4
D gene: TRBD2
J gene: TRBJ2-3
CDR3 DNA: TGTGCCAGCAGCCTGCTAGCGGGGTTGGAGACAGATACGCAGTATTTT
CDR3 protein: CASSLLAGLETDTQYF

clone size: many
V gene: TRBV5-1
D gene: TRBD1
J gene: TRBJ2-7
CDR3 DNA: TGCGCCAGCAGCTCTACCGGACAGGGGTTCTACGAGCAGTACTTC
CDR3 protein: CASSSTGQGFYEQYF

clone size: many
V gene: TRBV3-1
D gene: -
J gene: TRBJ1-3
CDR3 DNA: TGTGCCAGCAGCCAAACGGGACTATCTGGAAACACCATATATTTT
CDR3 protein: CASSQTGLSGNTIYF

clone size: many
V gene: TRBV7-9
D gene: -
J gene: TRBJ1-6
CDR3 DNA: TGTGCCAGCAGCTTAGAGTCTCGGGTTTCACCCCTCCACTTT
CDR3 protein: CASSLESRVSPLHF

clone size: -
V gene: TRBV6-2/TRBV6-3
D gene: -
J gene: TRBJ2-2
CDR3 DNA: TGTGTCAGCAGTACCCCAGGGAACACCGGGGAGCTGTTTTTT
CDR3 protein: CVSSTPGNTGELFF

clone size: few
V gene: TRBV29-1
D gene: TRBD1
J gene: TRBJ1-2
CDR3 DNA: TGCAGCGTTGGGACAGGGCACTATGGCTACACCTTC
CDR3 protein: CSVGTGHYGYTF

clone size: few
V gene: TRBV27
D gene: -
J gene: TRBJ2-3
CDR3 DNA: TGTGCCAGCAGGCGGGACGGAACCACAGATACGCAGTATTTT
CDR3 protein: CASRRDGTTDTQYF

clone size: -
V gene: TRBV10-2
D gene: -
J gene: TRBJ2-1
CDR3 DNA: TGCGCCAGCAGTGAGGGTTCGGGGGCTCCCTACAATGAGCAGTTCTTC
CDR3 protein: CASSEGSGAPYNEQFF

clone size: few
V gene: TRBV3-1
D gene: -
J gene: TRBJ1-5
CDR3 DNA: TGTGCCAGCAGCCAAGATTTGGGGAGCAATCAGCCCCAGCATTTT
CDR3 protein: CASSQDLGSNQPQHF

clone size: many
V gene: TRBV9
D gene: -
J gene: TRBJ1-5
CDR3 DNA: TGTGCCAGCAGTGGGAAGCCCCAGCATTTT
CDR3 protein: CASSGKPQHF

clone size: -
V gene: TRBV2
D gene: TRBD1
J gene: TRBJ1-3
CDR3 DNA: TGTGCCAGCAGGGCCGGGACAGGGGCTGGAAACACCATATATTTT
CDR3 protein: CASRAGTGAGNTIYF

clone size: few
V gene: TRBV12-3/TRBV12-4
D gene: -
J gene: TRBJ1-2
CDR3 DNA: TGTGCCAGCAGTTTAGCAGGGTCCGGCTACACCTTC
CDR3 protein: CASSLAGSGYTF

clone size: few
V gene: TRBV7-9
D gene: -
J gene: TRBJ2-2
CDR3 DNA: TGTGCCAGCAGCCCTGGAGAGGGGACGAACACCGGGGAGCTGTTTTTT
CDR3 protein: CASSPGEGTNTGELFF

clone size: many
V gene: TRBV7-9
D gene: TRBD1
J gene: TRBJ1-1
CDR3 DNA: TGTGCCAGCAGCCCAGGGACAGCTGTAAGCACTGAAGCTTTCTTT
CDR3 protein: CASSPGTAVSTEAFF

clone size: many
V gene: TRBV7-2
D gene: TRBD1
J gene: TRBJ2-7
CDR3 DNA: TGTGCCAGCAGCTCCCAGGGGGCAGGGTACGAGCAGTACTTC
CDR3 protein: CASSSQGAGYEQYF

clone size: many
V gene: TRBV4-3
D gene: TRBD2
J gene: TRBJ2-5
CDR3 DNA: TGCGCCAGCAGCCAACAAGCGGGGGGGCAAGAGACCCAGTACTTC
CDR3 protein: CASSQQAGGQETQYF

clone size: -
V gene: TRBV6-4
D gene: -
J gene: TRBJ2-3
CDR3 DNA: TGTGCCAACCCTGAAGGAGATACGCAGTATTTT
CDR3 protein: CANPEGDTQYF

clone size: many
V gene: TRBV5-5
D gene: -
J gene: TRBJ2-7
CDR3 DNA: TGTGCCAGCAGCGCCGGGACGGCTTCCTACGAGCAGTACTTC
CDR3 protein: CASSAGTASYEQYF

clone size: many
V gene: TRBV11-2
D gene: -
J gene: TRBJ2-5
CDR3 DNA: TGTGCCAGCACGGCCCAAGAGACCCAGTACTTC
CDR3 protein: CASTAQETQYF

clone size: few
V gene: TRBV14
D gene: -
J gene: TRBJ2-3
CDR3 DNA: TGTGCCAGCAGCCAAGGGACCAGTCGGTATTTT
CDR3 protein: CASSQGTSRYF

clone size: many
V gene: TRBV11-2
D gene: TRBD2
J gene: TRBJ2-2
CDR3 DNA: TGTGCCAGCAGCAAATATAGCGGGAGAGGAGGCGGGGAGCTGTTTTTT
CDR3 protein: CASSKYSGRGGGELFF

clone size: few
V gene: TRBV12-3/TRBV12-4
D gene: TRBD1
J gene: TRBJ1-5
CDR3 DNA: TGTGCCACCTCGGACAGGACCAATCAGCCCCAGCATTTT
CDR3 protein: CATSDRTNQPQHF

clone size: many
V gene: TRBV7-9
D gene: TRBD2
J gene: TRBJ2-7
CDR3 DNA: TGTGCCAGCAGCTTAGTGAGCGGGAGGGCCTACGAGCAGTACTTC
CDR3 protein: CASSLVSGRAYEQYF

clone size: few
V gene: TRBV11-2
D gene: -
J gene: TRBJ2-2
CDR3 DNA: TGTGCCAGCAGCCCCAAGACAGGTCCGACCGGGGAGCTGTTTTTT
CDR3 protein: CASSPKTGPTGELFF

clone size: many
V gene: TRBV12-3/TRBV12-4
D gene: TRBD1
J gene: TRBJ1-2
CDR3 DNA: TGTGCCAGCAGTGAACAGGGGGAATATAACTATGGCTACACCTTC
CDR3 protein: CASSEQGEYNYGYTF

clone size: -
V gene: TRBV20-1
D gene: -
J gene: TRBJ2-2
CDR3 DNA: TGCAGTGCCACCGCGGGCCCGGGGGCCGGGGAGCTGTTTTTT
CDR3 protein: CSATAGPGAGELFF

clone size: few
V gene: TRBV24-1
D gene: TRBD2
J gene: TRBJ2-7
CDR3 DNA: TGTGCCACCAGTGATTTGTCGGCTAGCGGGCGTTACGAGCAGTACTTC
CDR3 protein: CATSDLSASGRYEQYF

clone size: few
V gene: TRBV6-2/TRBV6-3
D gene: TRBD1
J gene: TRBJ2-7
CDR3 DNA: TGTGCCAGCGCCCTCAGGGGGCCGGCCTACGAGCAGTACTTC
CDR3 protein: CASALRGPAYEQYF